The 26 T cell receptor beta chains in this list originate from one sample, sequenced in a study of T-cell reconstitution after alpha-beta-depleted transplantation in children. The library targeted TCRbeta and was prepared with unique molecular identifiers. TCRdb processed the PCR reads anew with MiXCR; each CDR3 protein has one entry. This sample carries approximately 640,000 distinct CDR3 sequences, roughly 17% of them seen once, and the ten largest clones take under 1.2%. The sequences come from PBMCs from the stem cell graft donor, collected from the stem cell graft. These receptors were collected from a human donor who donated a stem cell graft to a child with acute myeloid leukemia.

This clonotype was seen a handful of times. The gene calls are TRBV25-1 and TRBJ2-5, with a tentative D call TRBD1 (6 bases). The V and J ends lost 3 bases and 5 bases respectively, with 10 bases between them. The CDR3 length is 13 residues. CDR1 MGHDK and CDR2 SYGVNS come from the germline V gene. The CDR3 DNA reads TGTGCCAGCAGTGATGGGGGCCGGGAGACCCAGTACTTC. This codes for CASSDGGRETQYF.

In its sample, this clonotype was seen a few times. The chain carries TRBV7-6 and TRBJ1-1; D unclear. The germline V gene encodes CDR1 SGHVS and CDR2 FNYEAQ. The CDR3 totals 14 residues. The V end was cut by 0 bases, the J end by 5 bases, with 10 bases between. The CDR3 here is CASSLARMATEAFF. CDR3 bases: TGTGCCAGCAGCTTAGCCAGGATGGCAACTGAAGCTTTCTTT.

The V call is TRBV7-2, the J call TRBJ2-7; D not certain. The germline V gene has CDR1 SGHTA and CDR2 FQGNSA. The CDR3 has 16 amino acids. V was cut by 5 bases and J by 4 bases, with 21 bases left in between. CDR3 loop: CASSKYPYSNSYEQYV. CDR3 DNA: TGTGCCAGCAGCAAATACCCTTACTCTAATTCTTACGAGCAGTACGTC.

This clonotype was detected a few times. The chain has TRBV7-2 and TRBJ2-2; D unclear. This CDR3 region has 13 residues. V was pared by 5 bases and J by 9 bases, with 13 bases between. Germline V lookup: CDR1 SGHTA, CDR2 FQGNSA. Written as DNA, the CDR3 is TGTGCCAGCAGCCAGAGACCTTCGCGGGAGCTGTTTTTT. As protein: CASSQRPSRELFF.

This clonotype was recorded at least ten times. The V gene is TRBV7-2, the J gene TRBJ2-7, with unresolved D. Germline CDR1 and CDR2: SGHTA and FQGNSA. This CDR3 has 13 residues. V was shortened by 1 base and J by 6 bases, with 10 bases between the two germline ends. CDR3 sequence (DNA): TGTGCCAGCAGCTTAGAAATCGCGGCCGAGCAGTACTTC. As protein: CASSLEIAAEQYF.

This clonotype was counted only a few times. The V call is TRBV28, the J call TRBJ2-1, with 12 nucleotides matching TRBD2. The length of the CDR3 is 16 residues. The junction had 7 bases not matched to a gene; V was cut back by 6 bases and J by 4 bases. Germline V CDR1 and CDR2: MDHEN, SYDVKM. The CDR3 sequence is CASSPGTSGLYNEQFF. The CDR3 nucleotides read TGTGCCAGCAGCCCTGGGACTAGCGGGTTATACAATGAGCAGTTCTTC.

Regarding this clonotype: A much larger clone lies one base from this, so it may be a read error. The rearrangement uses TRBV20-1 and TRBJ1-4; D may be TRBD1 (5 bases). Germline-derived CDR1 and CDR2 are DFQATT and SNEGSKA (reference sequence). The CDR3 totals 13 residues. Written as DNA, the CDR3 is TGCTGTGCTAGAGGGAGGGGTTGGGAAAAACTGTTTTTT. It is translated as CCARGRGWEKLFF.

On this clonotype itself: A much larger clone is a single base away; this may be a read error. The J gene is TRBJ2-7, the V gene TRBV7-6, with D possibly being TRBD2 (5 bases). Trimming took 4 bases from V and 6 from J, leaving 22 bases between them. Germline values: CDR1 SGHVS, CDR2 FNYEAQ. This CDR3 spans 16 amino acids. DNA of the CDR3: TGTGCCAGCAGCTACGCAAAGGGAGTGGTTCACTCCGAGCAGTACGTC. Amino acid sequence: CASSYAKGVVHSEQYV.

This clonotype was found a few times. The rearrangement links TRBV25-1 to TRBJ2-1, with D hard to call. CDR1 is MGHDK and CDR2 is SYGVNS in the germline V gene. The CDR3 extends over 15 amino acids. The V and J ends lost 3 bases and 6 bases respectively, with 15 bases between them. The chain's CDR3 is CASSEGFLVGNEQFF. CDR3 sequence (DNA): TGTGCCAGCAGTGAGGGCTTCCTCGTCGGCAATGAGCAGTTCTTC.

The chain combines TRBV5-1 with TRBJ2-4, with D unclear. The CDR3 extends over 15 amino acids. The V end was cut by 4 bases, the J end by 5 bases, with 16 bases between. Germline CDR1 reads SGHRS; CDR2 reads YFSETQ. The CDR3 DNA sequence: TGCGCCAGCAGCCCGCTTGGGTTATCGGAAAACATTCAGTACTTC. The encoded protein is CASSPLGLSENIQYF.

This clonotype was counted many times. The chain links TRBV5-1 to TRBJ2-7; possible D gene TRBD1, 5 bases. This CDR3 comprises 14 residues. Trimming removed 2 bases from V and 5 bases from J, with 14 bases in between. Germline CDR1 and CDR2: SGHRS and YFSETQ. The CDR3 loop reads CASSFYQGFDEQYV. The DNA for the CDR3 is TGCGCCAGCAGCTTCTATCAGGGATTCGACGAGCAGTACGTC.

This clonotype appeared a few times. CDR3 sequence: CSARVWGGPSGSYNEQFF. The CDR3 DNA reads TGCAGTGCTAGAGTATGGGGTGGCCCTAGCGGATCCTACAATGAGCAGTTCTTC. V usage is TRBV20-1 and J usage is TRBJ2-1; TRBD2 aligns across 7 bases. This CDR3 comprises 18 residues. V lost 1 base, J lost 1 base, and 13 bases stayed unmatched. In germline, CDR1 is DFQATT, CDR2 SNEGSKA (reference sequence).

The V gene is TRBV11-2, the J gene TRBJ2-1; D is tentatively TRBD1 or TRBD2 (6 bases each). The CDR3 is made up of 12 amino acids. Trimming cost V 7 bases and J 8 bases, with 12 bases left between them. Germline V gene data show CDR1 as SGHAT and CDR2 as FQNNGV. The CDR3 region is CASIGGGYEQFF. DNA of the CDR3: TGTGCCAGCATCGGGGGCGGGTATGAGCAGTTCTTC. Full variable domain (missing parts from reference TRBV11-2 and TRBJ2-1): EAGVAQSPRYKIIEKRQSVAFWCNPISGHATLYWYQQILGQGPKLLIQFQNNGVVDDSQLPKDRFSAERLKGVDSTLKIQPAKLEDSAVYLCASIGGGYEQFFGPGTRLTVL.

J is TRBJ2-7 and V is TRBV21-1; the table's D call, TRBD1, has no DNA check behind it. TRBV21-1 represents a pseudogene. CDR3 length: 14 amino acids. The CDR3 DNA is TGTGCCAGCAGCTCACGGGACAGGGGCTACGAGCAGTACGTC. It yields the protein CASSSRDRGYEQYV.

This clonotype has at least ten counts. The chain is built from TRBV20-1 and TRBJ2-3, with D unclear. V was cut by 1 base and J by 3 bases, with 5 bases left in between. Germline-derived CDR1 and CDR2 are DFQATT and SNEGSKA (reference sequence). The CDR3 sequence is 12 residues long. The CDR3: CSARAPTDTQYF. The CDR3 DNA reads as TGCAGTGCTAGAGCACCGACAGATACGCAGTATTTT.

Ten or more counts support this clonotype. The chain uses TRBV12-3 or TRBV12-4 and TRBJ1-3, with D unresolved. The CDR3 has 12 amino acids. With 3 bases removed from V and 6 bases from J, the gap between germline ends came to 6 bases. The CDR3, as DNA: TGTGCCAGCAGTTTGTGGGTAAACACCATATATTTT. Encoded protein: CASSLWVNTIYF.

Comment on this clonotype: Since a much larger clone is just one base distant, this may be a read error. This chain uses TRBV20-1 with TRBJ2-2; no clear D gene. V was cut by 2 bases and J by 2 bases, with 18 bases left in between. Germline values: CDR1 DFQATT, CDR2 SNEGSKA (reference sequence). CDR3 length: 17 amino acids. The CDR3: CSARRQAPVFNTGELFF. Written as DNA, the CDR3 is TGCAGTGCTAGACGTCAGGCGCCAGTCTTCAACACCGGGGAGCTGTTTTTT.

This clonotype was seen at least ten times. The gene calls are TRBV5-1 and TRBJ2-3, with D perhaps TRBD2 (7 bases). The V end lost 0 bases, the J end lost 1 base, and 9 bases lay between the germline ends. The germline CDR1 and CDR2 sequences are SGHRS and YFSETQ. The CDR3 covers 15 residues. The CDR3 bases are TGCGCCAGCAGCTTGGTGCGGGGGCGCACAGATACGCAGTATTTT. Translated: CASSLVRGRTDTQYF.

This clonotype appeared many times. The chain recombines TRBV12-3 or TRBV12-4 with TRBJ1-1, with D hard to call. The length of the CDR3 is 10 residues. The ends were cut back, 0 bases at V and 11 bases at J, with 4 bases in the middle. The CDR3 coding sequence is TGTGCCAGCAGTTTAGCCGGGGCTTTCTTT. It specifies CASSLAGAFF.

As concerns this clonotype: Sequence at one end of the junction differs from germline and may be a read error. This chain links TRBV7-6 with TRBJ1-1, with D perhaps matching TRBD1 (5 bases). The CDR3 is 16 residues long. Germline V gene sequence: CDR1 SGHVS, CDR2 FNYEAQ. CDR3 loop: CASSFGSGLMNTDAFF. The CDR3 bases are TGTGCCAGTAGCTTTGGGTCAGGGCTCATGAACACTGACGCTTTCTTT.

V and J are TRBV20-1 and TRBJ2-7, with D maybe TRBD1 (5 bases). CDR1 DFQATT and CDR2 SNEGSKA come from the germline V gene (reference sequence). The CDR3 runs to 14 residues. The V gene lost 6 bases and the J gene lost 2 bases, with 17 bases spanning the gap. CDR3: CSAPTKGFAYEQYV. CDR3 sequence (DNA): TGCAGTGCCCCCACCAAGGGGTTCGCCTACGAGCAGTACGTC.

In its sample, this clonotype was seen many times. V and J are TRBV24-1 and TRBJ2-5, with D perhaps TRBD1 or TRBD2 (5 bases each). The V end lost 3 bases, the J end lost 5 bases, and 9 bases lay between the germline ends. The germline V gene has CDR1 KGHDR and CDR2 SFDVKD. This CDR3 has 13 residues. The CDR3 is CATSDIGAETQYF. The CDR3 DNA follows: TGTGCCACCAGTGATATCGGGGCCGAGACCCAGTACTTC.

In this sample, this clonotype turned up a few times. CDR3: CASSPPVGGRGSGNTIYF. The CDR3, as DNA: TGTGCCAGCTCACCACCGGTTGGGGGACGGGGCTCTGGAAACACCATATATTTT. This chain joins TRBV18 and TRBJ1-3; D might be TRBD1 (5 bases). CDR1 and CDR2 (germline): KGHSH, LQKENI. Deletions cut 0 bases from V and 0 bases from J, with 15 bases between. The CDR3 consists of 18 residues.

This clonotype was picked up many times. The CDR3 protein is CSASTRGNEQFF. CDR3 DNA sequence: TGCAGTGCTTCTACCCGGGGCAATGAGCAGTTCTTC. This chain uses TRBV20-1 with TRBJ2-1; tentatively, D is TRBD2 (5 bases). Trimming took 5 bases from V and 6 from J, leaving 11 bases between them. From germline, CDR1 is DFQATT and CDR2 SNEGSKA (reference sequence). The CDR3 consists of 12 residues.

This clonotype was counted at least ten times. V usage is TRBV20-1 and J usage is TRBJ1-1; D is unclear. Looked up from germline, CDR1 is DFQATT and CDR2 is SNEGSKA (reference sequence). Trimming shortened V by 0 bases and J by 4 bases, and 9 bases separated the two germline ends. The CDR3 consists of 13 residues. CDR3 coding DNA: TGCAGTGCTAGAGATCAGTTAACCACTGAAGCTTTCTTT. It specifies CSARDQLTTEAFF.

This clonotype has at least ten counts. The chain has TRBV20-1 and TRBJ2-2; 7 bases map to TRBD1. Germline V gene data show CDR1 as DFQATT and CDR2 as SNEGSKA (reference sequence). CDR3 length equals 14 residues. CDR3 region: CSAPRDRSTGELFF. The CDR3 DNA reads TGCAGCGCACCTCGGGACAGATCCACCGGGGAGCTGTTTTTT.